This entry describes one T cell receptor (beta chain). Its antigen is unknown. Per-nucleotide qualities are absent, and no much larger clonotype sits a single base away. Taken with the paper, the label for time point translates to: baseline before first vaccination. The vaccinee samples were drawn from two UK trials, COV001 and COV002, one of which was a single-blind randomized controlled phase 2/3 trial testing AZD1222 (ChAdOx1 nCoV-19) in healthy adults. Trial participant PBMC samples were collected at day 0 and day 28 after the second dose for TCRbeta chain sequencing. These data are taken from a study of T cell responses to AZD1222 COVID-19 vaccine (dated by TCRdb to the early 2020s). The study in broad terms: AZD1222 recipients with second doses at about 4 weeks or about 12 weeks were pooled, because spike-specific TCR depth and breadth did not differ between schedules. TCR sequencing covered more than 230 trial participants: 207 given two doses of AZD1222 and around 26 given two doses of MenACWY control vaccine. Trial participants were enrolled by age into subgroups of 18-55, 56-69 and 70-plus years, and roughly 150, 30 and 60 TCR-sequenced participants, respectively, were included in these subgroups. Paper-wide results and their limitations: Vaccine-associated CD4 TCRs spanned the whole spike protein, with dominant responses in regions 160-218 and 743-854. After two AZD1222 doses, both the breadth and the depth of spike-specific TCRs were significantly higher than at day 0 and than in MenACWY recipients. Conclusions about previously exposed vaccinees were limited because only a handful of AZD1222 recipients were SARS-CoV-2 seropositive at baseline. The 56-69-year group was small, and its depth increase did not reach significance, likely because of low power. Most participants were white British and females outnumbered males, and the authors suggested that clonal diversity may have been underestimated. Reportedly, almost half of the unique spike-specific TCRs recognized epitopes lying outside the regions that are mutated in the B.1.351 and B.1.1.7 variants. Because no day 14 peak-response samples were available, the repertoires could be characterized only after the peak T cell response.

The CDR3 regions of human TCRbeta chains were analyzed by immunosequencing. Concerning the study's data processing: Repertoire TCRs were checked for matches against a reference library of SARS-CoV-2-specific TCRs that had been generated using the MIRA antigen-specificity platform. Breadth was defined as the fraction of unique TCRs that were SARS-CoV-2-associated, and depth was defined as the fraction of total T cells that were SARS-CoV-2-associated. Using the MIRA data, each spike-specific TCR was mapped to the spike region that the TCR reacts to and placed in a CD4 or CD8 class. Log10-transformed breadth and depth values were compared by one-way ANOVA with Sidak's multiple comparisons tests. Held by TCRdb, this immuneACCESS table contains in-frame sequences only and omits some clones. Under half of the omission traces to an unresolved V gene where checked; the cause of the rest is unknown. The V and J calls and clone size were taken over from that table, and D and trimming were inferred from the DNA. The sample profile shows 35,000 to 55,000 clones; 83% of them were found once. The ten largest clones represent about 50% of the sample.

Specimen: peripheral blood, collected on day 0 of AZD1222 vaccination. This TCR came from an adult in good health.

The CDR3 in this case is CASSQKNTEAFF. The DNA is as follows: TGTGCCAGCAGCCAGAAGAACACTGAAGCTTTCTTT. The chain couples TRBV3-1 (or the pseudogene TRBV3-2) to TRBJ1-1; too little of a D gene remains to name it. From cysteine to phenylalanine, the CDR3 is 12 amino acids long. Just the 36-base CDR3 DNA is kept, in frame starting at base 1. CDR1 and CDR2 are read off the germline V gene (reference sequence) as LGHDT and YNNKEL. Cut back by 3 bases and 1 base, the V and J ends lie 3 bases apart.